This T cell receptor beta chain was observed in a study of T-cell reconstitution after alpha-beta-depleted transplantation in children (dated by TCRdb to 2016 to 2017). About the study as a whole: The study quantitatively tracked T-cell immune reconstitution after TCRalphabeta/CD19-depleted allogeneic hematopoietic cell transplantation in children using TCR repertoire profiling.

Libraries were constructed by PCR. The instrument was an Illumina HiSeq 2500. TCR library preparation used molecular barcoding, with unique molecular identifiers applied to normalize quantification of the TCRbeta repertoire. TCRdb reran the public reads through fastp at Q25 and MiXCR, keeping productive beta chains. Each entry merges the rows of one CDR3 protein and shows their most common DNA and genes. In all, the sample holds 600,000 to 700,000 distinct CDR3 sequences, and roughly 15% of those were seen once. 0.85% to 1.3% of the sample belongs to the ten largest clones. A word on this clonotype: No cognate antigen has been identified for it. No base quality values were provided; no much bigger clone lies one nucleotide off.

The sample was PBMCs from the stem cell graft donor, taken from the stem cell graft. This clonotype was obtained from a human donor who donated a stem cell graft to a child with acute myeloid leukemia.

The CDR3 loop reads CSATAAVRGYTF. The sequenced DNA: TGCAGTGCTACCGCCGCCGTAAGGGGCTACACCTTC. Recombination connected TRBV20-1 to TRBJ1-2; a confident D gene designation cannot be given. From the cysteine up to the phenylalanine, the CDR3 has a length of 12 residues. The only DNA kept is the CDR3, 36 bases in frame from the first base. V is pared back by 4 bases and J by 8 bases, with 14 bases lying between the germline termini. Sequences DFQATT (CDR1) and SNEGSKA (CDR2) are obtained from the germline V gene (reference sequence).